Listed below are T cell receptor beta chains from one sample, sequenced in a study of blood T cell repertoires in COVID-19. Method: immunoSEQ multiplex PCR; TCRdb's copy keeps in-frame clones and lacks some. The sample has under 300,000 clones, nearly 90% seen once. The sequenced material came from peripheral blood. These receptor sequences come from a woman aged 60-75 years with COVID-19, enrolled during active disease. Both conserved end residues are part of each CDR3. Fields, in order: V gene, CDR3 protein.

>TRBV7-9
CASSDRYYEQYF
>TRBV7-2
CASSLGLGQPQHF
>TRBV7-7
CASSSNVVGQNTGELFF
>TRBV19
CASSVSSSGNTIYF
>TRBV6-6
CASSQQYNTEAFF
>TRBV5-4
CASSLQRGGELSEQYF
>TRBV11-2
CASSFGQGTQYF
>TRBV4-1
CASSPLLSGGKISYNEQFF
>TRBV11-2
CASSLVGQGAGSFF
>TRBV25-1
CASSAHTGSYGYTF
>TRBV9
CASSGTGRAYGYTF
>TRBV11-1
CASSLAAVSYEQYF
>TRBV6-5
CASSTSELTYEQYF
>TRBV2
CASTGTYVNGNQPQHF
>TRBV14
CASSQNMNTEAFF
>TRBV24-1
CATSPSAGQGARTGELFF
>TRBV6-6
CASILQTLTNYGYTF
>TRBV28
CAVRGSGFRTEAFF
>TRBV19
CATHWGQDYNEQFF
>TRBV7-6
CASSLNSGTGIGGYTF
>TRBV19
CASSIWGRSGGSGANVLTF
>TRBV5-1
CASSIGQGGQPQHF
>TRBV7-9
CASSLGDEAFF
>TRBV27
CASSLGHSYGYTF
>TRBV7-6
CASSSRPGQGNNEQFF
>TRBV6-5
CASNKTGQEDSPLHF
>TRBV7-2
CASSFSTGASNQPQHF